These T cell receptor beta chains were read from a single sample in a study of T-cell memory formation after mild COVID-19. TCRdb recomputed calls from the 5' RACE reads with MiXCR, one row per CDR3 protein. The repertoire has around 80,000 distinct CDR3 sequences, about 15% of them found once; the top ten carry roughly 33%. The sample consisted of PBMCs or a T cell subset sorted from them (not recorded which). The source is an adult woman who had mild COVID-19 (a few samples of this study predate the infection). Cell type and time point are not known. The CDR3 runs from the conserved cysteine through the conserved F or W. The order of the fields is D gene, V gene, clone size, J gene, CDR3 DNA, CDR3 protein. A D gene is named only where the DNA matches it firmly. Clone sizes are given selectively: once, few, many, or a class where the clone is expanded.

.	TRBV6-2/TRBV6-3	.	TRBJ2-2	TGTGCCAGCAGTTGGACAGTCCTCAACACCGGGGAGCTGTTTTTT	CASSWTVLNTGELFF
TRBD2	TRBV7-2	.	TRBJ2-7	TGTGCCAGCAGCACCCCGGGACTAGAGGGGAGCGAGCAGTACTTC	CASSTPGLEGSEQYF
.	TRBV10-3	.	TRBJ1-1	TGTGCCATCAGTGAGATGGGTTATCTGAAGGACACTGAAGCTTTCTTT	CAISEMGYLKDTEAFF
TRBD1	TRBV7-6	.	TRBJ2-7	TGTGCCAGCAGCACAGGGGGTTCATCCTACGAGCAGTACTTC	CASSTGGSSYEQYF
.	TRBV9	few	TRBJ2-2	TGTGCCAGCAGCGTAACGGGGGCGCCGAACACCGGGGAGCTGTTTTTT	CASSVTGAPNTGELFF
.	TRBV7-9	few	TRBJ1-1	TGTGCCAGCAGCTTAGCGAACAGAGATGAAGCTTTCTTT	CASSLANRDEAFF
.	TRBV29-1	.	TRBJ1-1	TGCAGCGTTGAAGATCACGGATCTTTGACTGAAGCTTTCTTT	CSVEDHGSLTEAFF
.	TRBV27	.	TRBJ1-5	TGTGCCAGCGCCTCAATTCATAGCAATCAGCCCCAGCATTTT	CASASIHSNQPQHF
.	TRBV7-8	few	TRBJ2-2	TGTGCCAGCAACCGGGACGCGAACACCGGGGAGCTGTTTTTT	CASNRDANTGELFF
.	TRBV5-5	few	TRBJ1-1	TGTGCCAGCAGCCATGGACGGGGTTACACTGAAGCTTTCTTT	CASSHGRGYTEAFF
.	TRBV15	.	TRBJ2-3	TGTGCCACCAGCATATACAGCACAGATACGCAGTATTTT	CATSIYSTDTQYF
TRBD1	TRBV7-9	.	TRBJ1-2	TGTGCCAGCAGCTTTACAGGGGCTAACTATGGCTACACCTTC	CASSFTGANYGYTF
.	TRBV4-3	.	TRBJ1-1	TGCGCCAGCAGCCAAGCGCAGGGCTTCACTGAAGCTTTCTTT	CASSQAQGFTEAFF
TRBD2	TRBV12-3/TRBV12-4	few	TRBJ2-1	TGTGCCAGCAGAATGATGGGACTAGCGGGAAAGCCCTACAATGAGCAGTTCTTC	CASRMMGLAGKPYNEQFF
TRBD2	TRBV7-2	.	TRBJ2-3	TGTGCCAGCAGCTGGACTAGCCCAGATACGCAGTATTTT	CASSWTSPDTQYF
TRBD1	TRBV25-1	.	TRBJ2-1	TGTGCCAGCAGTGACCCCGGGACAGGGGGAAATGAGCAGTTCTTC	CASSDPGTGGNEQFF
.	TRBV2	.	TRBJ1-1	TGTGCCAGCAGGCGCGCAGGGACGTTGAACACTGAAGCTTTCTTT	CASRRAGTLNTEAFF